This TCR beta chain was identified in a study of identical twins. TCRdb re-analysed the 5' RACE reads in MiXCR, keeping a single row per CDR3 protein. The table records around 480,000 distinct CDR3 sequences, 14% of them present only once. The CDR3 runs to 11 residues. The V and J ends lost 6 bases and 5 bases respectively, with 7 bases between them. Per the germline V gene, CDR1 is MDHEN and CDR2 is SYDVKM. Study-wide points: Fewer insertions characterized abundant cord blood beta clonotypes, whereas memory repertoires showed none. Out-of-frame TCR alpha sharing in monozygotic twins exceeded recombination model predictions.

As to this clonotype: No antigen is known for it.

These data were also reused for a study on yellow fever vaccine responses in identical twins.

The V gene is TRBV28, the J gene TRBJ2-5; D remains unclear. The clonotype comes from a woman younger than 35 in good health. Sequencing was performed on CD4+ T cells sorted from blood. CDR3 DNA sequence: TGTGCCAGCAGGTGGCGGGAGACCCAGTACTTC. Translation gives CASRWRETQYF.